This entry is about one T cell receptor beta chain. Its antigen is unknown. There were likely unrecorded immune exposures, though donors were nominally healthy when sampled. The data belong to a study of cytomegalovirus exposure and HLA in healthy donors. Study-level points and caveats: Previously analyzed data showed that most TCR beta V segments were productive at a frequency of about 90% or about 30%. Both high specificity and high sensitivity reportedly marked the classifier's diagnosis of cytomegalovirus status. A link between a missense DCLRE1C variant and TCR beta V- and J-gene trimming emerged from a later analysis.

Germline V gives CDR1 WNHNN, CDR2 SYGVQD (reference sequence). V gave up 6 bases and J gave up 0 bases; unmatched junction bases: 7. This CDR3 is built from 16 residues. 60 Vbeta and 13 Jbeta primers were used in PCR. Clones were sequenced by immunoSEQ multiplex PCR, and TCRdb holds only the in-frame ones, with some missing. The sample contains approximately 160,000 clones, roughly 70% of which appear only once. The rearrangement links TRBV10-1 to TRBJ2-2; 7 bases are a match to TRBD1. Sequenced: PBMCs. The receptor was isolated from a woman between 45 and 60 years old in good health and CMV-seropositive. The CDR3 sequence: CASSGDRDTNTGELFF. The CDR3 DNA is TGCGCCAGCAGCGGTGACAGGGACACGAACACCGGGGAGCTGTTTTTT.